These 12 T cell receptor beta chains originate from one sample sequenced in a study of blood T cell repertoires in COVID-19. The method was immunoSEQ multiplex PCR; TCRdb's version includes in-frame clones alone and lacks a portion of them. The sample carries more than 150,000 clones, around 85% recorded once. The sequencing sample was made of peripheral blood. Every receptor here comes from a woman in her seventies with acute or convalescent COVID-19.

The V and J genes are TRBV2 and TRBJ1-2, with D possibly being TRBD1 (5 bases). This CDR3 spans 14 amino acids. V lost 7 bases and J 2 bases, leaving 14 bases between the germline ends. CDR1 and CDR2 from the germline V gene are SNHLY and FYNNEI. CDR3 DNA: TGTGCCAGCATTCGGGACGGAGGGAACTATGGCTACACCTTC. This encodes CASIRDGGNYGYTF.

This clone was seen more than once but under ten times. The V call is TRBV4-1, the J call TRBJ2-1, with 7 nucleotides matching TRBD2. This CDR3 comprises 16 residues. With V trimmed by 3 bases and J by 9 bases, 14 bases remained unmatched. From germline, CDR1 is MGHRA and CDR2 YSYEKL. The CDR3 spells CASSHKLGGSKVEQFF. CDR3 coding DNA: TGCGCCAGCAGCCACAAATTGGGGGGGTCAAAAGTTGAGCAGTTCTTC.

This chain connects TRBV5-4 to TRBJ2-3; TRBD1 is a possible D gene (6 bases). In germline, CDR1 is SGHNT, CDR2 YYREEE (reference sequence). The CDR3 has 16 amino acids. Trimming removed 5 bases from V and 0 bases from J, with 16 bases in between. CDR3 amino acids: CASRTGTPESTDTQYF. In DNA, the CDR3 is TGTGCCAGCAGGACCGGGACACCTGAAAGCACAGATACGCAGTATTTT.

The chain is built from TRBV6-2 or TRBV6-3 and TRBJ1-1; possible D gene TRBD1, 5 bases. Germline assignment: CDR1 MNHEY and CDR2 SVGEGT. The CDR3 consists of 13 residues. Deletions cut 4 bases from V and 1 base from J, with 7 bases between. The CDR3 bases are TGTGCCAGCAGTTCTAGGGGGAACACTGAAGCTTTCTTT. Translating gives CASSSRGNTEAFF.

This clone was picked up one time. V gene TRBV6-6 combines with J gene TRBJ1-4, with 7 positions matching TRBD1. This CDR3 has 15 residues. Trimming at V came to 0 bases and at J to 6 bases, leaving 4 bases not matched to a gene. CDR1 and CDR2 (germline): MNHNY, SVGAGI (reference sequence). CDR3 DNA sequence: TGTGCCAGCAGTTACTCAGGGGGCGCGGATGAAAAACTGTTTTTT. It encodes CASSYSGGADEKLFF.

CDR3 amino acids: CASSPRTYSSGNTIYF. The CDR3 DNA sequence: TGCGCCAGCAGCCCACGCACTTATAGCTCTGGAAACACCATATATTTT. The chain links TRBV5-1 to TRBJ1-3; no clear D gene. V lost 4 bases to trimming and J lost 0 bases, with 14 bases between them. CDR3 length: 16 residues. CDR1 and CDR2 from the germline V gene are SGHRS and YFSETQ.

A single count supports this clone. The chain is built from TRBV5-8 and TRBJ2-5; the D gene is possibly TRBD2 (6 bases). The V gene lost 3 bases and the J gene lost 5 bases, with 17 bases spanning the gap. The CDR3 is 15 amino acids. Germline assignment: CDR1 SGHTS and CDR2 YDEGEE. The CDR3 here is CASSWGVRAWETQYF. The CDR3 DNA is TGTGCCAGCAGCTGGGGGGTCAGGGCTTGGGAGACCCAGTACTTC.

This rearrangement joins TRBV7-2 to TRBJ2-4; TRBD1 might be the D (5 bases). With 2 bases removed from V and 1 base from J, the gap between germline ends came to 9 bases. This CDR3 contains 15 residues. Germline values: CDR1 SGHTA, CDR2 FQGNSA. CDR3 nucleotides: TGTGCCAGCAGCTTATGGGGCGATGCCAAAAACATTCAGTACTTC. It is translated as CASSLWGDAKNIQYF.

V gene TRBV11-2 combines with J gene TRBJ2-4; D call uncertain. V dropped 4 bases and J dropped 7 bases, with 14 bases sitting between them. CDR3 length: 14 amino acids. CDR1 and CDR2 from the germline V gene are SGHAT and FQNNGV. The CDR3 DNA is TGTGCCAGCAGCTCCGCCCGGAGCTCGAACATTCAGTACTTC. Translating gives CASSSARSSNIQYF. Full variable domain (remainder filled in from reference TRBV11-2 and TRBJ2-4): EAGVAQSPRYKIIEKRQSVAFWCNPISGHATLYWYQQILGQGPKLLIQFQNNGVVDDSQLPKDRFSAERLKGVDSTLKIQPAKLEDSAVYLCASSSARSSNIQYFGAGTRLSVL.

The chain uses TRBV24-1 and TRBJ1-1; the match to TRBD1 covers 10 bases. Germline CDR1 is KGHDR and CDR2 is SFDVKD. The CDR3 runs to 15 residues. V shed 2 bases and J 5 bases; nucleotides not matched to a gene: 4. Written as DNA, the CDR3 is TGTGCCACCAGTGATTCGAGGACAGGGGGGACTGAAGCTTTCTTT. Translating gives CATSDSRTGGTEAFF.

The chain recombines TRBV4-3 with TRBJ1-2; weak D call: TRBD1 (6 bases). The V end was cut by 0 bases, the J end by 8 bases, with 13 bases between. Germline V gene lookup returns CDR1 LGHNA and CDR2 YSLEER. The CDR3 covers 14 residues. CDR3 DNA: TGCGCCAGCAGCCAAGATCGGGGGGCTGGGGGCTACACCTTC. This encodes CASSQDRGAGGYTF.

The chain carries TRBV4-2 and TRBJ2-3; TRBD2 aligns across 15 bases. Germline V gene sequence: CDR1 LGHNA, CDR2 YNFKEQ. The CDR3 covers 21 residues. Trimming cost V 0 bases and J 2 bases; bases outside gene matches: 12. CDR3 sequence reads: CASSQEQGTGLAGGHTDTQYF. The CDR3 DNA reads TGTGCCAGCAGCCAAGAACAGGGTACGGGACTAGCGGGGGGCCACACAGATACGCAGTATTTT.